This T cell receptor beta chain appears in the sequencing data of a study of T cell responses to AZD1222 COVID-19 vaccine. Deletions cut 0 bases from V and 1 base from J, with 10 bases between. CDR1 is MNHEY, CDR2 SVGAGI, per germline. The CDR3 is 15 residues long. In its sample, this clone was seen once. The antigen is not known. Points from the study as a whole: Vaccine-associated CD4 TCRs spanned spike, dominant at 160-218 and 743-854.

The table came from immunoSEQ multiplex PCR; TCRdb's copy has only in-frame clones and leaves some out. This table has some 95,000 clones, 85% to 90% appearing once. The chain combines TRBV6-5 with TRBJ2-7; tentatively, D is TRBD1 (7 bases). The source material was peripheral blood, sampled on day 0 of AZD1222 vaccination. This TCR came from an adult in good health. This chain's CDR3 is CASSYSEGASYEQYF. CDR3 bases: TGTGCCAGCAGTTACTCGGAGGGGGCTTCCTACGAGCAGTACTTC.